This T cell receptor (beta chain) derives from a study of blood T cell repertoires in COVID-19. At the level of the study: Acute and convalescent COVID-19 samples came from the United States, Italy and Spain. T cells, B-cell-depleted T cells, or PBMCs supplied cDNA or gDNA.

The CDR3 is 15 amino acids. The germline V gene encodes CDR1 MNHNS and CDR2 SASEGT. Trimming shortened V by 3 bases and J by 4 bases, and 13 bases separated the two germline ends. In the source study's methods: Reference gene primer amplification gave estimated nucleated cell counts. Using immunoSEQ multiplex PCR, the repertoire was profiled, and TCRdb retains in-frame clones only, with some absent. That table furnishes V, J and clone size, whereas the DNA furnished D and trimming. The sample consists of about 59,000 clones, around 81% of them appearing once. This clonotype was obtained from an elderly woman with acute or convalescent COVID-19. This chain uses TRBV6-1 with TRBJ1-5, with D possibly being TRBD1 (6 bases). Material: peripheral blood. The CDR3 here is CASSDGQGSNQPQHF. As DNA, the CDR3 is TGTGCCAGCAGTGACGGGCAGGGGTCAAATCAGCCCCAGCATTTT.